This T cell receptor (beta chain) appears in the sequencing data of a study of control samples from healthy donors and cancer patients. Only in-frame clones appear in the TCRdb table, and some are missing; sequencing was by immunoSEQ multiplex PCR. The data show some 100,000 clones, around 90% seen once. The germline V gene encodes CDR1 MNHNY and CDR2 SVGAGI (reference sequence). With 7 bases removed from V and 0 bases from J, the gap between germline ends came to 4 bases. This CDR3 is built from 12 residues. Sequences were obtained from blood. The receptor's source is a man aged 30 to 39 in good health. This chain joins TRBV6-6 and TRBJ1-3, with D uncertain. CDR3 region: CASTNSGNTIYF. The CDR3 DNA follows: TGTGCCAGCACCAACTCTGGAAACACCATATATTTT.